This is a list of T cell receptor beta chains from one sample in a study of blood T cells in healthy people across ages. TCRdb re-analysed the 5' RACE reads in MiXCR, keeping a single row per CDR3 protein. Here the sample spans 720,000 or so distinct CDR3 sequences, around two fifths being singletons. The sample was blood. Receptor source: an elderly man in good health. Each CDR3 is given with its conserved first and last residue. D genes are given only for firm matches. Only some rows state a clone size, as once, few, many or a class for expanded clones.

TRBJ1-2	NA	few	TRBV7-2	TGTGCCAGCAGCGAAGGACAGTTCTATGGCTACACCTTC	CASSEGQFYGYTF
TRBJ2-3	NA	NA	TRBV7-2	TGTGCCAGCAGCAAAACCAGGGCCACAGATACGCAGTATTTT	CASSKTRATDTQYF
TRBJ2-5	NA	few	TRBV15	TGTGCCACCAGCAGCACCCGTGGAGGGGTGGAGACCCAGTACTTC	CATSSTRGGVETQYF
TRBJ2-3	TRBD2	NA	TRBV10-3	TGTGCCATCAGCCCGGGACTAGTGGGGGTGACAGATACGCAGTATTTT	CAISPGLVGVTDTQYF
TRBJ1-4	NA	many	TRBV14	TGTGCCAGCAGCCAAGGGACAGAAGAAAAACTGTTTTTT	CASSQGTEEKLFF
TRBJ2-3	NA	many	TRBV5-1	TGCGCCAGCCGAGTACGGACAGACCCGTCAGATACGCAGTATTTT	CASRVRTDPSDTQYF
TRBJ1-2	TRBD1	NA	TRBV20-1	TGCAGTGGGACAGGGGAGGAGTATGGCTACACCTTC	CSGTGEEYGYTF
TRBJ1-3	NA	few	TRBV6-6	TGTGCCAGCAGTCCGACGGGACGAAGTAACACCATATATTTT	CASSPTGRSNTIYF
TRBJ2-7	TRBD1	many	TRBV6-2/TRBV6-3	TGTGCCAGCAGGGCCCACGGACAGGGCTCCTACGAGCAGTACTTC	CASRAHGQGSYEQYF
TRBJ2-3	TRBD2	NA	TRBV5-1	TGCGCCAGCAGCTTGACGGTAGCGGGGAGATACACAGATACGCAGTATTTT	CASSLTVAGRYTDTQYF
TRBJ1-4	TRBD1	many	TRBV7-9	TGTGCCAGCAGCCCAGGGACAGTGGGAAGTGAAAAACTGTTTTTT	CASSPGTVGSEKLFF
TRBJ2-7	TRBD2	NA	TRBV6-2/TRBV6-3	TGTGCCAGCAGGACCGGGACTAGCGGGAGCTCCTACAATGAGCAGTACTTC	CASRTGTSGSSYNEQYF
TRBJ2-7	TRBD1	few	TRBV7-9	TGTGCCAGCAGCTCCGAATCGGGACAGCTCTCCGAGCAGTACTTC	CASSSESGQLSEQYF
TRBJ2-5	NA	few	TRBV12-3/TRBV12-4	TGTGCCAGCAGTTTACAGTGGTCGAATCAAGAGACCCAGTACTTC	CASSLQWSNQETQYF
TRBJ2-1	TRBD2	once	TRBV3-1	TGTGCCAGCAGCAACCGGGACTACCAAGACAATGAGCAGTTCTTC	CASSNRDYQDNEQFF
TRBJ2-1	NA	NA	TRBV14	TGTGCCAGCAGCCCAGCCGGGACGCTCGTGAGATACAATGAGCAGTTCTTC	CASSPAGTLVRYNEQFF
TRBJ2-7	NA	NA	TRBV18	TGTGCCAGCTCACCATCCCGACGCGACGAGCAGTACTTC	CASSPSRRDEQYF
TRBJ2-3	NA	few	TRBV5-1	TGCGCCAGCAGGAGGGAGCCTGTTGATACGCAGTATTTT	CASRREPVDTQYF
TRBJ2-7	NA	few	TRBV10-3	TGTGCCATCAGTGAGGCCGGGACCTACGAGCAGTACTTC	CAISEAGTYEQYF
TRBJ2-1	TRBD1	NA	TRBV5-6	TGTGCCAGCAGCTCTCGACAGGGCAGCTACAATGAGCAGTTCTTC	CASSSRQGSYNEQFF
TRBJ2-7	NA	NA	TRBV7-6	TGTGCCAGCAGCTTCGGGCTAAACTGCGAGCAGTACTTC	CASSFGLNCEQYF
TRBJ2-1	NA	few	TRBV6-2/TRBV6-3	TGTGCCAGCAGTTACTCGGCCACCTACAATGAGCAGTTCTTC	CASSYSATYNEQFF
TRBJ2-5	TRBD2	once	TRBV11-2	TGTGCCAGCAGCCCAGGCATTTTAGGGCTAGCGGACCCTCAAGAGACCCAGTACTTC	CASSPGILGLADPQETQYF
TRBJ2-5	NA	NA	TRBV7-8	TGTGCCAGCTCCTTTTTGGGGGGGCCGGGGGAGCAGTACTTC	CASSFLGGPGEQYF
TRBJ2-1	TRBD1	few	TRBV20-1	TGCAGTGCTGGGCAGGGGGATGAGCAGTTCTTC	CSAGQGDEQFF
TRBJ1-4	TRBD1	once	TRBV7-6	TGTGCCAGCAGCCGGACAGGGGGCCGGGATGAAAAACTGTTTTTT	CASSRTGGRDEKLFF
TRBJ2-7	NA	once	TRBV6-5	TGTGCCAGCAATCAAGGGCGGGAGCAGTACTTC	CASNQGREQYF
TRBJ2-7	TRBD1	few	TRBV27	TGTGCCAGCAGTTTGGTAACCGGGACAGGGACTCTCGAGCAGTACTTC	CASSLVTGTGTLEQYF
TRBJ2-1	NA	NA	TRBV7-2	TGTGCCAGCAGCGTAGCCTTATCCTACAATGAGCAGTTCTTC	CASSVALSYNEQFF
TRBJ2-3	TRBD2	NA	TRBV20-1	TGCAGTCTTCTCGAGCGGGGGCCCAGAACGCAGTATTTT	CSLLERGPRTQYF
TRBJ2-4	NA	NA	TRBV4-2	TGTGCCAACAGCCAAGACCCAGGGACTCGAAACATTCAGTACTTC	CANSQDPGTRNIQYF